This entry lists 15 T cell receptor beta chains sequenced from one sample in a study of blood T cell repertoires in COVID-19. Method: immunoSEQ multiplex PCR; TCRdb's copy keeps in-frame clones and lacks some. The sample carries approximately 380,000 clones, approximately 90% recorded once. The sample taken for sequencing was PBMCs or T cells enriched from blood (not recorded which). These TCRs come from a woman aged 40-49 years who had been exposed to COVID-19.

This clone has just one count. This rearrangement joins TRBV27 to TRBJ1-2; D not resolved. The CDR3 runs 13 residues. V was clipped by 5 bases and J by 2 bases, with 9 bases between them. CDR1 is MNHEY and CDR2 is SMNVEV in the germline V gene (reference sequence). CDR3 region: CASSPDGNYGYTF. The CDR3 coding sequence is TGTGCCAGCAGTCCTGACGGGAACTATGGCTACACCTTC.

The rearrangement uses TRBV5-4 and TRBJ1-2; D is unclear. This CDR3 is 13 amino acids long. CDR1 and CDR2 from the germline V gene are SGHNT and YYREEE (reference sequence). Trimming stripped 3 bases from V and 3 bases from J, with 9 bases between. The chain's CDR3 is CASSSYRDYGYTF. CDR3 nucleotides: TGTGCCAGCAGCTCGTACCGGGACTATGGCTACACCTTC.

The V and J genes are TRBV24-1 and TRBJ2-1; TRBD2 aligns across 13 bases. V trimming: 1 base; J trimming: 4 bases; junction bases outside the gene matches: 12. The CDR3 sequence is 20 residues long. Germline V gene lookup returns CDR1 KGHDR and CDR2 SFDVKD. The chain's CDR3 is CATSDLKLAGGSNTYNEQFF. The CDR3 bases are TGTGCCACCAGTGATTTAAAACTAGCGGGAGGGTCTAATACTTACAATGAGCAGTTCTTC.

The V and J genes are TRBV30 and TRBJ1-1; no clear D gene. CDR3 length: 14 residues. Germline lookup yields CDR1 GTSNPN and CDR2 SVGIG (reference sequence). V lost 3 bases and J 5 bases, leaving 16 bases between the germline ends. CDR3 region: CAWRALRVGTEAFF. CDR3 DNA: TGTGCCTGGAGAGCTTTGAGGGTTGGAACTGAAGCTTTCTTT.

The J gene is TRBJ2-5, the V gene TRBV7-9; D perhaps matches TRBD2 (5 bases). Per germline, CDR1 SEHNR and CDR2 FQNEAQ (reference sequence). V lost 8 bases, J lost 0 bases, and 10 bases lay in between. This CDR3 spans 13 amino acids. DNA of the CDR3: TGTGCCAGCTCTAGGACTTACCAAGAGACCCAGTACTTC. Amino acids: CASSRTYQETQYF.

This chain connects TRBV7-3 to TRBJ2-5; 9 bases map to TRBD2. This CDR3 has 16 residues. The germline CDR1 and CDR2 sequences are SGHTA and FQGTGA. With 5 bases clipped from V and 5 bases from J, the junction kept 12 bases outside the gene matches. The CDR3 loop is CASSPAGSGGFETQYF. The CDR3 DNA is TGTGCCAGCAGCCCCGCTGGGAGCGGGGGGTTTGAGACCCAGTACTTC.

This clone was counted once. The chain has TRBV27 and TRBJ1-3; possible D gene TRBD1, 5 bases. V was clipped by 3 bases and J by 2 bases, with 8 bases between them. The CDR3 has 14 amino acids. Germline CDR1 is MNHEY and CDR2 is SMNVEV (reference sequence). CDR3 in amino acids: CASSFGGTGNTIYF. The CDR3 nucleotides are TGTGCCAGCAGTTTCGGGGGAACTGGAAACACCATATATTTT.

This chain uses TRBV3-1 (or the pseudogene TRBV3-2) with TRBJ1-2; 7 bases fit TRBD1. Germline CDR1 is LGHDT and CDR2 is YNNKEL (reference sequence). This CDR3 has 16 amino acids. Unmatched junction bases numbered 8, after V lost 0 bases and J lost 4 bases. The CDR3 DNA sequence: TGTGCCAGCAGCCAAGATCAGGGGGGCGTAAGCTATGGCTACACCTTC. It is translated as CASSQDQGGVSYGYTF.

Turning to this clone: The same CDR3 arises from other DNA sequences in this sample as well. The chain is built from TRBV30 and TRBJ1-5; 7 positions agree with TRBD1. Looked up from germline, CDR1 is GTSNPN and CDR2 is SVGIG (reference sequence). J lost 2 bases, V lost 4 bases, and 2 bases had no gene match. This CDR3 has 13 amino acids. The CDR3 DNA is TGTGCCTGGACAGGGGGAGGCAATCAGCCCCAGCATTTT. Its protein is CAWTGGGNQPQHF.

The rearrangement links TRBV24-1 to TRBJ2-1; 9 nucleotides line up with TRBD2. The ends lost 2 bases at V and 7 bases at J; junction bases unmatched: 11. CDR3 size: 17 residues. Germline V gives CDR1 KGHDR, CDR2 SFDVKD. DNA for the CDR3: TGTGCCACCAGTGATTCTCGGGGTAGCGGGAGTTGGAATGAGCAGTTCTTC. It encodes CATSDSRGSGSWNEQFF.

The chain recombines TRBV19 with TRBJ1-1; 11 bases are a match to TRBD1. The germline V gene has CDR1 LNHDA and CDR2 SQIVND (reference sequence). Trimming at V came to 3 bases and at J to 11 bases, leaving 5 bases not matched to a gene. This CDR3 is built from 13 residues. The CDR3 is CASSIGDRGGAFF. In DNA, the CDR3 is TGTGCCAGTAGTATCGGGGACAGGGGGGGCGCTTTCTTT.

The chain has TRBV19 and TRBJ2-5; D unresolved. V was cut by 1 base and J by 5 bases, with 11 bases left in between. The CDR3 length is 14 residues. Germline V CDR1 and CDR2: LNHDA, SQIVND (reference sequence). The CDR3: CASSIGGGIETQYF. The CDR3 DNA sequence: TGTGCCAGTAGTATAGGTGGCGGTATCGAGACCCAGTACTTC.

The chain carries TRBV10-1 and TRBJ1-3, with D perhaps TRBD1 (5 bases). Germline V gene data show CDR1 as WNHNN and CDR2 as SYGVQD (reference sequence). V lost 6 bases and J lost 3, with 15 bases in between. This CDR3 region has 15 residues. CDR3 in amino acids: CASSPRESHGNTIYF. In nucleotides, the CDR3 is TGCGCCAGCAGCCCCAGGGAATCGCATGGAAACACCATATATTTT.

This clone has a handful of counts. This rearrangement joins TRBV30 to TRBJ2-1; D not certain. V was shortened by 5 bases and J by 7 bases, with 12 bases between the two germline ends. Germline loops: CDR1 GTSNPN, CDR2 SVGIG (reference sequence). The CDR3 has 12 residues. The CDR3 protein is CAWGLYTNEQFF. DNA of the CDR3: TGTGCCTGGGGCCTCTATACTAATGAGCAGTTCTTC.

This rearrangement joins TRBV19 to TRBJ1-1; 8 bases line up with TRBD1. The CDR3 is 13 amino acids. J lost 1 base, V lost 10 bases, and 5 bases had no gene match. The V gene's germline CDR1 is LNHDA and CDR2 SQIVND (reference sequence). The CDR3 sequence is CATQGAGNTEAFF. CDR3 in DNA: TGTGCCACTCAGGGGGCGGGGAACACTGAAGCTTTCTTT.